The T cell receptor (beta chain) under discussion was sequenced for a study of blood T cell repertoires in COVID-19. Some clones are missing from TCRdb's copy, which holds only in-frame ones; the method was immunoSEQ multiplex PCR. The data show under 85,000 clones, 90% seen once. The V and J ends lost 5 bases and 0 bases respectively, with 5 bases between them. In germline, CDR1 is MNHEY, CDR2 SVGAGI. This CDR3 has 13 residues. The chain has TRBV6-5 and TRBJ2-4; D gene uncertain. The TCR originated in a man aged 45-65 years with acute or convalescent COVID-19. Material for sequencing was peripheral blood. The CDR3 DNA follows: TGTGCCAGCAGTCTATTAGCCAAAAACATTCAGTACTTC. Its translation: CASSLLAKNIQYF.